This is a list of T cell receptor beta chains from one sample in a study of identical twins. MiXCR was run by TCRdb on the 5' RACE reads, yielding one entry per CDR3 protein. The repertoire includes 400,000 to 500,000 distinct CDR3 sequences, around 18% of them detected once, and roughly 12% sits in the top ten. Material for sequencing was naive T cells sorted from blood. Receptors were obtained from a middle-aged man in good health. CDR3s include the opening cysteine and the closing phenylalanine or tryptophan. Each record gives: V gene, J gene, D gene, clone size, CDR3 DNA, CDR3 protein. D genes are given only for firm matches. Some rows have no size entry. The others give once, few or many, or a class for an expanded clone.

V gene: TRBV4-3; J gene: TRBJ1-5; D gene: -; clone size: few; CDR3 DNA: TGCGCCAGCAGCCAAGATCAGATTCAGCCCCAGCATTTT; CDR3 protein: CASSQDQIQPQHF
V gene: TRBV27; J gene: TRBJ2-3; D gene: -; clone size: many; CDR3 DNA: TGTGCCAGCAGTTTCCCGGGTCGCACAGATACGCAGTATTTT; CDR3 protein: CASSFPGRTDTQYF
V gene: TRBV6-2/TRBV6-3; J gene: TRBJ2-1; D gene: TRBD2; clone size: -; CDR3 DNA: TGTGCCAGCAGCTATAGCGGGGGGGCCTACAATGAGCAGTTCTTC; CDR3 protein: CASSYSGGAYNEQFF
V gene: TRBV11-1; J gene: TRBJ2-7; D gene: -; clone size: -; CDR3 DNA: TGTGCCAGCAGCTTCGGGACCGCAACCTACGAGCAGTACTTC; CDR3 protein: CASSFGTATYEQYF
V gene: TRBV2; J gene: TRBJ2-5; D gene: TRBD2; clone size: many; CDR3 DNA: TGTGCCAGCAGTGGTGGTAGCGGGAGGGCCAGAGAGACCCAGTACTTC; CDR3 protein: CASSGGSGRARETQYF
V gene: TRBV20-1; J gene: TRBJ2-1; D gene: TRBD1; clone size: few; CDR3 DNA: TGCAGTGCTAGACCGGACAGGGGCCCGAGCTCCTACAATGAGCAGTTCTTC; CDR3 protein: CSARPDRGPSSYNEQFF
V gene: TRBV4-2; J gene: TRBJ2-5; D gene: -; clone size: -; CDR3 DNA: TGTGCCAGCAGCCCTGAGGGTATCTACCAAGAGACCCAGTACTTC; CDR3 protein: CASSPEGIYQETQYF
V gene: TRBV10-2; J gene: TRBJ2-7; D gene: TRBD2; clone size: -; CDR3 DNA: TGCGCCAGCAGTGATTTGTTGGGAACTAGCGGGGAATACGAGCAGTACTTC; CDR3 protein: CASSDLLGTSGEYEQYF
V gene: TRBV29-1; J gene: TRBJ2-1; D gene: -; clone size: many; CDR3 DNA: TGCAGCGTTGTTGGGGGAAGGACCTACAATGAGCAGTTCTTC; CDR3 protein: CSVVGGRTYNEQFF
V gene: TRBV7-2; J gene: TRBJ2-7; D gene: TRBD1; clone size: few; CDR3 DNA: TGTGCCAGCAGCTCAATCACAGGGGCTCACTACGAGCAGTACTTC; CDR3 protein: CASSSITGAHYEQYF